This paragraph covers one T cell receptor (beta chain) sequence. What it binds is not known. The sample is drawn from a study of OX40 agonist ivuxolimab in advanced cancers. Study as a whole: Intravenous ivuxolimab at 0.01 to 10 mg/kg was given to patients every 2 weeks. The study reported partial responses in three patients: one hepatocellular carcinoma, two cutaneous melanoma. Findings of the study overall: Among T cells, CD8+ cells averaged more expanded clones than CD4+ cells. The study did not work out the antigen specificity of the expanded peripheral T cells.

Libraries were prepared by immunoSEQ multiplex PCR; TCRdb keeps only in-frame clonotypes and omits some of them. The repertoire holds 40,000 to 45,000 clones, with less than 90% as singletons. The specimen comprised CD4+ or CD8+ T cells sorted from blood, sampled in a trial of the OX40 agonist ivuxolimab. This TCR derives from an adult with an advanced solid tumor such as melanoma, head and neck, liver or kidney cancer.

Here the CDR3 reads CASSLWDQETQYF. CDR3 nucleotide sequence: TGTGCCAGCAGCTTATGGGATCAAGAGACCCAGTACTTC. The gene calls are TRBV7-9 and TRBJ2-5; no clear D gene. The V end was cut by 2 bases, the J end by 2 bases, with 6 bases between. The V gene's germline CDR1 is SEHNR and CDR2 FQNEAQ (reference sequence). CDR3 length equals 13 residues.